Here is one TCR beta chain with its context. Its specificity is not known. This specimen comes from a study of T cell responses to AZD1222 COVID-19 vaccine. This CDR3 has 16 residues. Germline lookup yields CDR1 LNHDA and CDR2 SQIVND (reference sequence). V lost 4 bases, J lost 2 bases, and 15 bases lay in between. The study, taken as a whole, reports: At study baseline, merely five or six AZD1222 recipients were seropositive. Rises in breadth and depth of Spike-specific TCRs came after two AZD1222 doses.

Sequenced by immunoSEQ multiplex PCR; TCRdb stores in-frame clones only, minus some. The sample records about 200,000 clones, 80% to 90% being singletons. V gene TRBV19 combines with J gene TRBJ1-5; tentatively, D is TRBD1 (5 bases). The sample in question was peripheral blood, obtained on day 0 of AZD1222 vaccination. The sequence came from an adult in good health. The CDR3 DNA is TGTGCCAGTAGTACCGGACACTCCCGAGGCAATCAGCCCCAGCATTTT. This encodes CASSTGHSRGNQPQHF. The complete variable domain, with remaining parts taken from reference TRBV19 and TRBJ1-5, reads DGGITQSPKYLFRKEGQNVTLSCEQNLNHDAMYWYRQDPGQGLRLIYYSQIVNDFQKGDIAEGYSVSREKKESFPLTVTSAQKNPTAFYLCASSTGHSRGNQPQHFGDGTRLSIL.